Listed below are T cell receptor beta chains from one sample, sequenced in a study of blood T cell repertoires in COVID-19. Repertoires were generated with immunoSEQ multiplex PCR, while TCRdb's copy carries only in-frame clones and drops some. This sample yields approximately 250,000 clones, of which over 75% are seen a single time; 8.6% belongs to the top ten. The sample consisted of peripheral blood. These receptors came from a human donor in a cohort sampled during active COVID-19. The CDR3 runs from the conserved cysteine through the conserved F or W. D genes are given only for firm matches. Not all rows give a size; the values are once, few, many and, for expanded clones, a class.

d_gene: TRBD1
v_gene: TRBV5-6
j_gene: TRBJ2-1
abundance: few
CDR3nt: TGTGCCAGCAGCTCGGACAGGGGCGGCTGGGAGCAGTTCTTC
CDR3aa: CASSSDRGGWEQFF

d_gene: NA
v_gene: TRBV27
j_gene: TRBJ1-2
abundance: NA
CDR3nt: TGTGCCAGCAAGAAAACAGGGTTCTATGGCTACACCTTC
CDR3aa: CASKKTGFYGYTF

d_gene: TRBD1
v_gene: TRBV5-1
j_gene: TRBJ1-5
abundance: NA
CDR3nt: TGCGCCAGCAGCCCGGGAGGGACAGAGAATCAGCCCCAGCATTTT
CDR3aa: CASSPGGTENQPQHF

d_gene: TRBD1
v_gene: TRBV6-5
j_gene: TRBJ2-5
abundance: NA
CDR3nt: TGTGCCAGCAGTAGGGACAGGGGAGAGACCCAGTACTTC
CDR3aa: CASSRDRGETQYF

d_gene: TRBD2
v_gene: TRBV7-6
j_gene: TRBJ2-1
abundance: NA
CDR3nt: TGTGCCAGCAGCTCGGGACTAGCGGGGGATATCTCCTACAATGAGCAGTTCTTC
CDR3aa: CASSSGLAGDISYNEQFF

d_gene: TRBD1
v_gene: TRBV18
j_gene: TRBJ2-5
abundance: NA
CDR3nt: TGTGCCAGCTCACAAAACAGGGGTCCCCAAGAGACCCAGTACTTC
CDR3aa: CASSQNRGPQETQYF

d_gene: NA
v_gene: TRBV4-3
j_gene: TRBJ1-2
abundance: NA
CDR3nt: TGCGCCAGCAGCCCAAGGACGGGGGTTACATCCTATGGCTACACCTTC
CDR3aa: CASSPRTGVTSYGYTF

d_gene: NA
v_gene: TRBV6-2/TRBV6-3
j_gene: TRBJ1-1
abundance: NA
CDR3nt: TGTGCCAGCAGTTATGGCGGACAGAGGAACACTGAAGCTTTCTTT
CDR3aa: CASSYGGQRNTEAFF

d_gene: NA
v_gene: TRBV20-1
j_gene: TRBJ1-2
abundance: NA
CDR3nt: TGCAGTGCTAGTCTGGGACTCAACTATGGCTACACCTTC
CDR3aa: CSASLGLNYGYTF

d_gene: NA
v_gene: TRBV10-1
j_gene: TRBJ1-2
abundance: NA
CDR3nt: TGCGCCAGCAGTGAGACACGACATATCTATGGCTACACCTTC
CDR3aa: CASSETRHIYGYTF

d_gene: TRBD1
v_gene: TRBV19
j_gene: TRBJ1-6
abundance: NA
CDR3nt: TGTGCCAGTAGTCCAGGACAGGGGAGTAAATCACCCCTCCACTTT
CDR3aa: CASSPGQGSKSPLHF

d_gene: NA
v_gene: TRBV11-2
j_gene: TRBJ2-5
abundance: NA
CDR3nt: TGTGCCAGCAGCTTTTTCCGGGGGCAAGAGACCCAGTACTTC
CDR3aa: CASSFFRGQETQYF

d_gene: TRBD2
v_gene: TRBV28
j_gene: TRBJ2-6
abundance: NA
CDR3nt: TGTGCCAGCAGTTCCCTCGGTTTTGCGGGGGGGCCAGAAACTGGGGCCAACGTCCTGACTTTC
CDR3aa: CASSSLGFAGGPETGANVLTF

d_gene: NA
v_gene: TRBV5-1
j_gene: TRBJ1-1
abundance: NA
CDR3nt: TGCGCCAGCAGCTTGTCCGGGGTTAGGGGGACTGAAGCTTTCTTT
CDR3aa: CASSLSGVRGTEAFF

d_gene: NA
v_gene: TRBV6-2/TRBV6-3
j_gene: TRBJ1-6
abundance: few
CDR3nt: TGTGCCAGCAGTTACGGACAGTTGGGACCCCTCCACTTT
CDR3aa: CASSYGQLGPLHF

d_gene: TRBD1
v_gene: TRBV18
j_gene: TRBJ2-5
abundance: NA
CDR3nt: TGTGCCAGCTCACCTCCGGGACAGGGGCAAGAGACCCAGTACTTC
CDR3aa: CASSPPGQGQETQYF

d_gene: NA
v_gene: TRBV27
j_gene: TRBJ2-7
abundance: NA
CDR3nt: TGTGCCAGCAGTCCCTCAACGGTTTTAGAGCAGTACTTC
CDR3aa: CASSPSTVLEQYF

d_gene: TRBD1
v_gene: TRBV6-5
j_gene: TRBJ2-7
abundance: NA
CDR3nt: TGTGCCAGCAGTACTCCGGGACAGGGCTCCTACGAGCAGTACTTC
CDR3aa: CASSTPGQGSYEQYF

d_gene: NA
v_gene: TRBV6-5
j_gene: TRBJ2-1
abundance: NA
CDR3nt: TGTGCCTGGGGGACTGGGCGAAATGAGCAGTTCTTC
CDR3aa: CAWGTGRNEQFF

d_gene: TRBD2
v_gene: TRBV18
j_gene: TRBJ2-3
abundance: NA
CDR3nt: TGTGCCAGCTCACCGTGGACTAGCGGACTCATCACAGATACGCAGTATTTT
CDR3aa: CASSPWTSGLITDTQYF

d_gene: TRBD2
v_gene: TRBV7-3
j_gene: TRBJ2-3
abundance: NA
CDR3nt: TGTGCCAGCAGCTCGCCGGGACTAGCGGGCACAGATACGCAGTATTTT
CDR3aa: CASSSPGLAGTDTQYF

d_gene: TRBD2
v_gene: TRBV6-4
j_gene: TRBJ2-1
abundance: NA
CDR3nt: TGTGCCAGCAGTGACTTGGGACTAGCGGGGACAAATGAGCAGTTCTTC
CDR3aa: CASSDLGLAGTNEQFF

d_gene: NA
v_gene: TRBV9
j_gene: TRBJ2-7
abundance: NA
CDR3nt: TGTGCCAGCAGCGTAGCAGAGGGAAACTACGAGCAGTACTTC
CDR3aa: CASSVAEGNYEQYF

d_gene: TRBD2
v_gene: TRBV27
j_gene: TRBJ2-5
abundance: NA
CDR3nt: TGTGCCAGCAGACTAGCGGGAGCACGGGAGACCCAGTACTTC
CDR3aa: CASRLAGARETQYF

d_gene: NA
v_gene: TRBV6-1
j_gene: TRBJ2-7
abundance: NA
CDR3nt: TGTGCCAGCAGTGATCCTGGGGGCGCGTACGAGCAGTACTTC
CDR3aa: CASSDPGGAYEQYF

d_gene: NA
v_gene: TRBV29-1
j_gene: TRBJ1-2
abundance: NA
CDR3nt: TGCAGCCTAGACCGGGGGACCGATGGCTACACCTTC
CDR3aa: CSLDRGTDGYTF

d_gene: TRBD1
v_gene: TRBV29-1
j_gene: TRBJ1-1
abundance: once
CDR3nt: TGCAGCGTCGACCGGGACAGGGGCCGCTTTGAAGCTTTCTTT
CDR3aa: CSVDRDRGRFEAFF

d_gene: TRBD2
v_gene: TRBV13
j_gene: TRBJ2-7
abundance: NA
CDR3nt: TGTGCCAGCAGTGTTAGCGGGACATTGTACGAGCAGTACTTC
CDR3aa: CASSVSGTLYEQYF

d_gene: NA
v_gene: TRBV5-4
j_gene: TRBJ2-7
abundance: NA
CDR3nt: TGTGCCAGCAGCTCAGACTACGAGCAGTACTTC
CDR3aa: CASSSDYEQYF

d_gene: NA
v_gene: TRBV5-1
j_gene: TRBJ1-1
abundance: NA
CDR3nt: TGCGCCAGCAGCTTGGGGACACTGAACACTGAAGCTTTCTTT
CDR3aa: CASSLGTLNTEAFF

d_gene: NA
v_gene: TRBV5-6
j_gene: TRBJ2-2
abundance: NA
CDR3nt: TGTGCCAGCAGCTTGTTGGGTAACAGACCGAACACCGGGGAGCTGTTTTTT
CDR3aa: CASSLLGNRPNTGELFF

d_gene: NA
v_gene: TRBV7-2
j_gene: TRBJ2-1
abundance: NA
CDR3nt: TGTGCCAGCAGCTATGGCGGGGCCTATTCAAGCTCCTACAATGAGCAGTTCTTC
CDR3aa: CASSYGGAYSSSYNEQFF

d_gene: NA
v_gene: TRBV6-5
j_gene: TRBJ2-7
abundance: NA
CDR3nt: TGTGCCAGCAGAAGCCGGGGGACTCCCTACGAGCAGTACTTC
CDR3aa: CASRSRGTPYEQYF

d_gene: NA
v_gene: TRBV5-1
j_gene: TRBJ1-2
abundance: few
CDR3nt: TGCGCCAGCAGCTTGGGAGACTATGGCTACACCTTC
CDR3aa: CASSLGDYGYTF

d_gene: TRBD2
v_gene: TRBV7-7
j_gene: TRBJ2-5
abundance: many
CDR3nt: TGTGCTAGCAGCCCTGGACTAGCGGAAAAAGAGACCCAGTACTTC
CDR3aa: CASSPGLAEKETQYF

d_gene: NA
v_gene: TRBV4-1
j_gene: TRBJ1-3
abundance: NA
CDR3nt: TGCGCCAGCAGCCAAGCTTCCCAGGGCTCTGGAAACACCATATATTTT
CDR3aa: CASSQASQGSGNTIYF

d_gene: TRBD2
v_gene: TRBV7-9
j_gene: TRBJ2-7
abundance: NA
CDR3nt: TGTGCCAGCAGCACCCGGACTAGCGGCCCCTACGAGCAGTACTTC
CDR3aa: CASSTRTSGPYEQYF

d_gene: NA
v_gene: TRBV5-4
j_gene: TRBJ2-6
abundance: NA
CDR3nt: TGTGCCAGCAGCTTTCAGGGAATAGCCAACGTCCTGACTTTC
CDR3aa: CASSFQGIANVLTF

d_gene: TRBD1
v_gene: TRBV6-5
j_gene: TRBJ1-2
abundance: NA
CDR3nt: TGTGCCAGCAGACGGACAGGGGGAGCTGGCTACACCTTC
CDR3aa: CASRRTGGAGYTF

d_gene: NA
v_gene: TRBV14
j_gene: TRBJ2-2
abundance: NA
CDR3nt: TGTGCCAGCAGCCCCTTATTTAGCACCGGGGAGCTGTTTTTT
CDR3aa: CASSPLFSTGELFF

d_gene: NA
v_gene: TRBV19
j_gene: TRBJ1-5
abundance: NA
CDR3nt: TGTGCCAGTAGCCTTACAGAACCCTATCAGCCCCAGCATTTT
CDR3aa: CASSLTEPYQPQHF

d_gene: TRBD2
v_gene: TRBV5-1
j_gene: TRBJ2-1
abundance: NA
CDR3nt: TGCGCCAGCAGCGGGCCGTGGAGGGGAGGGTACAATGAGCAGTTCTTC
CDR3aa: CASSGPWRGGYNEQFF

d_gene: TRBD1
v_gene: TRBV6-5
j_gene: TRBJ1-5
abundance: NA
CDR3nt: TGTGCCAGCAGGGGACAGGGGGCCAATCAGCCCCAGCATTTT
CDR3aa: CASRGQGANQPQHF

d_gene: TRBD1
v_gene: TRBV2
j_gene: TRBJ1-2
abundance: NA
CDR3nt: TGTGCCAGCAGAGCAATGACAGGGATGGGAGGCTACACCTTC
CDR3aa: CASRAMTGMGGYTF